This T cell receptor beta chain emerged from a study of T cells in Graves' hyperthyroidism and ophthalmopathy. RNA transcripts yielded amplified TCR beta CDR3 regions. A first-round RT-PCR of the TCR CDR3 used the HTBI primer set. MiXCR, applied by TCRdb to the multiplex PCR reads, yields one record per CDR3 protein. The table includes hundreds of thousands of distinct CDR3 sequences, roughly 46% detected once. V lost 6 bases and J 3 bases, leaving 9 bases between the germline ends. Looked up from germline, CDR1 is LNHDA and CDR2 is SQIVND (reference sequence). The CDR3 consists of 13 residues. This clonotype was found many times.

The chain uses TRBV19 and TRBJ1-5; the D is unclear. The sample was peripheral blood or thyroid tissue (not recorded which). This receptor was taken from a woman aged 18-35 years with Graves' hyperthyroidism. CDR3 loop: CASRGHYNQPQHF. The DNA for the CDR3 is TGTGCCAGTAGGGGCCACTACAATCAGCCCCAGCATTTT.